The 10 T cell receptor beta chains given below trace back to one sample, sequenced in a study of cytomegalovirus exposure and HLA in healthy donors. Both 60 Vbeta primers and 13 Jbeta primers went into the PCR. Clones were sequenced by immunoSEQ multiplex PCR, and TCRdb holds only the in-frame ones, with some missing. The sample consists of under 200,000 clones, about an eighth of them appearing once. Sequenced material: PBMCs. All receptors derive from a man in his forties or fifties in good health and CMV-seropositive.

This clone has only a few counts. This chain uses TRBV6-1 with TRBJ1-2; 7 nucleotides align to TRBD1. Trimming at V came to 0 bases and at J to 6 bases, leaving 4 bases not matched to a gene. This CDR3 contains 14 residues. Germline V gives CDR1 MNHNS, CDR2 SASEGT. CDR3: CASSEAPGGNGYTF. For the CDR3, the DNA is TGTGCCAGCAGTGAAGCCCCAGGGGGGAATGGCTACACCTTC.

This clone was detected only a few times. The V call is TRBV4-3, the J call TRBJ1-1; no reliable D call. The CDR3 spans 13 residues. With 0 bases removed from V and 4 bases from J, the gap between germline ends came to 6 bases. From germline, CDR1 is LGHNA and CDR2 YSLEER. CDR3: CASSQEWSTEAFF. The CDR3 coding sequence is TGCGCCAGCAGCCAAGAATGGAGCACTGAAGCTTTCTTT.

This clone showed up just a few times. CDR3 sequence reads: CASSLGGGQGSSPLHF. For the CDR3, the DNA is TGCGCCAGCAGCTTGGGGGGTGGACAGGGGAGTTCACCCCTCCACTTT. This rearrangement joins TRBV5-1 to TRBJ1-6, with TRBD1 identical over 9 bases. V trimming: 0 bases; J trimming: 9 bases; junction bases outside the gene matches: 7. Germline V lookup: CDR1 SGHRS, CDR2 YFSETQ. The CDR3 totals 16 residues.

This clone was seen more than once but under ten times. This chain links TRBV5-1 with TRBJ1-2; D is unresolved. Germline V lookup: CDR1 SGHRS, CDR2 YFSETQ. V was shortened by 1 base and J by 3 bases, with 10 bases between the two germline ends. CDR3 length: 14 amino acids. The CDR3 protein is CASSLYLEYYGYTF. The CDR3 bases are TGCGCCAGCAGCTTGTATTTAGAGTACTATGGCTACACCTTC. The entire variable domain, with the rest obtained from reference TRBV5-1 and TRBJ1-2, is as follows: KAGVTQTPRYLIKTRGQQVTLSCSPISGHRSVSWYQQTPGQGLQFLFEYFSETQRNKGNFPGRFSGRQFSNSRSEMNVSTLELGDSALYLCASSLYLEYYGYTFGSGTRLTVV.

V gene TRBV25-1 combines with J gene TRBJ2-5; 11 nucleotides match TRBD2. J lost 5 bases, V lost 6 bases, and 8 bases had no gene match. CDR3 length equals 15 residues. The germline V gene has CDR1 MGHDK and CDR2 SYGVNS. The DNA of the CDR3 is TGTGCCAGCAGAAAGACTAGCGGGGCAGGGGAGACCCAGTACTTC. Its protein is CASRKTSGAGETQYF. The full variable domain, in which reference TRBV25-1 and TRBJ2-5 provide the parts outside the CDR3, is EADIYQTPRYLVIGTGKKITLECSQTMGHDKMYWYQQDPGMELHLIHYSYGVNSTEKGDLSSESTVSRIRTEHFPLTLESARPSHTSQYLCASRKTSGAGETQYFGPGTRLLVL.

In this sample, this clone turned up a few times. The gene calls are TRBV2 and TRBJ1-5; D gene uncertain. The V end lost 7 bases, the J end lost 7 bases, and 14 bases lay between the germline ends. The CDR3 sequence is 13 residues long. CDR1 is SNHLY, CDR2 FYNNEI, per germline. This CDR3 is CASNPSGGQPQHF. CDR3 coding DNA: TGTGCCAGCAACCCGTCGGGAGGGCAGCCCCAGCATTTT.

This clone was seen a few times. This chain joins TRBV2 and TRBJ1-6; D uncertain. The CDR3 is 14 amino acids. V dropped 4 bases and J dropped 5 bases, with 9 bases sitting between them. Germline V lookup: CDR1 SNHLY, CDR2 FYNNEI. The CDR3 is CASSVSANNSPLHF. As DNA, the CDR3 is TGTGCCAGCAGTGTTTCAGCGAATAATTCACCCCTCCACTTT.

The chain employs TRBV9 and TRBJ2-7; 9 bases map to TRBD1. The CDR3 is 14 residues long. Trimming cost V 4 bases and J 2 bases; bases outside gene matches: 4. The germline gives CDR1 SGDLS, CDR2 YYNGEE. CDR3 loop: CASSTWDRAYEQYF. In nucleotides, the CDR3 is TGTGCCAGCAGCACCTGGGACAGGGCCTACGAGCAGTACTTC. The full variable domain, completed using reference TRBV9 and TRBJ2-7, is DSGVTQTPKHLITATGQRVTLRCSPRSGDLSVYWYQQSLDQGLQFLIQYYNGEERAKGNILERFSAQQFPDLHSELNLSSLELGDSALYFCASSTWDRAYEQYFGPGTRLTVT.

V gene TRBV25-1 combines with J gene TRBJ1-6; D gene ambiguous. V was cut by 3 bases and J by 0 bases, with 9 bases left in between. CDR1 is MGHDK and CDR2 is SYGVNS in the germline V gene. The CDR3 totals 16 residues. CDR3 nucleotide sequence: TGTGCCAGCAGTGACCCCAGAAGCTCCTATAATTCACCCCTCCACTTT. Amino acids: CASSDPRSSYNSPLHF.

The chain couples TRBV12-5 to TRBJ2-5, with TRBD1 as a possible D gene (6 bases). Germline CDR1 LGHNT, CDR2 FRNRAP. V was clipped by 7 bases and J by 3 bases, with 18 bases between them. The CDR3 covers 15 residues. The CDR3 sequence: CASALSWQGKETQYF. The CDR3 coding sequence is TGTGCTAGTGCCCTCTCGTGGCAGGGGAAAGAGACCCAGTACTTC.